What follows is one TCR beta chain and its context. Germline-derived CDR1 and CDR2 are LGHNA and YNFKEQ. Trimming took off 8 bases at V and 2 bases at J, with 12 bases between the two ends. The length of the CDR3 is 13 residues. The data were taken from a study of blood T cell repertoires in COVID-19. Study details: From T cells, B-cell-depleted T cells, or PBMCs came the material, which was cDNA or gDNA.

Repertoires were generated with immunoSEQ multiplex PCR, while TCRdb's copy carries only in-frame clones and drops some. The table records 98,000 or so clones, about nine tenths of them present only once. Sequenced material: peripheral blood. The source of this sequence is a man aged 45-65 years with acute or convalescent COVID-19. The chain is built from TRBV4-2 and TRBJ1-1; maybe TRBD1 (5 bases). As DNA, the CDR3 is TGTGCCAGCGGCAGGGAGGTAAACACTGAAGCTTTCTTT. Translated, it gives CASGREVNTEAFF.